Each of the 9 T cell receptor beta chains below was sequenced from the same sample in a study of cytomegalovirus exposure and HLA in healthy donors (dated by TCRdb to about 2017). Libraries were constructed by the immunoSEQ multiplex PCR assay. A mixture of 60 forward primers for TCR Vbeta segments and 13 reverse primers for TCR Jbeta segments was used in the multiplex PCR. TCRdb provides this immuneACCESS table in a form limited to in-frame rearrangements. Some clones are lacking; in checked studies, under half of them reflect an unresolved V gene, and why the rest are absent is not known. Across this sample there are about 130,000 clones, with around 83% seen only once. Around 1.2% of the sample is in the top ten clones. Sequencing was carried out using PBMCs. The source is a girl aged 2 to 9 in good health and CMV-seronegative.

The chain joins TRBV6-5 to TRBJ1-1; possible D gene TRBD1, 6 bases. The germline gives CDR1 MNHEY, CDR2 SVGAGI. This CDR3 has 14 amino acids. Trimming pared 5 bases from V and 1 base from J, leaving 11 bases between. The CDR3 sequence: CASSVGQTNTEAFF. The CDR3 DNA sequence: TGTGCCAGCAGTGTGGGACAAACGAACACTGAAGCTTTCTTT.

The V call is TRBV5-1, the J call TRBJ1-2; TRBD1 is a possible D gene (6 bases). V was trimmed by 0 bases and J by 4 bases, leaving 13 bases between them. The CDR3 covers 15 residues. Germline V gives CDR1 SGHRS, CDR2 YFSETQ. Written as DNA, the CDR3 is TGCGCCAGCAGCTTGGTAGCAGGGGAGGGCTATGGCTACACCTTC. Protein sequence: CASSLVAGEGYGYTF.

The genes are TRBV5-6 and TRBJ2-2, with TRBD1 matching over 10 bases. The CDR3 totals 16 residues. V lost 4 bases to trimming and J lost 5 bases; unmatched junction nucleotides: 8. Germline lookup yields CDR1 SGHDT and CDR2 YYEEEE. This chain's CDR3 is CASSVDRGRGTGELFF. The CDR3 DNA reads TGTGCCAGCAGCGTAGACAGGGGGCGAGGGACCGGGGAGCTGTTTTTT.

The chain uses TRBV30 and TRBJ2-1, with 9 nucleotides matching TRBD2. Germline CDR1 is GTSNPN and CDR2 is SVGIG (reference sequence). This CDR3 region has 18 residues. V shed 5 bases, J shed 2 bases, and the junction held 16 bases outside the gene matches. The CDR3 protein is CAWGGLLGGGDTYNEQFF. The CDR3 nucleotides are TGTGCCTGGGGTGGGCTCCTGGGCGGGGGGGACACCTACAATGAGCAGTTCTTC.

The V gene is TRBV7-8, the J gene TRBJ2-3, with 14 bases aligning to TRBD2. Trimming removed 4 bases from V and 1 base from J; junction bases left unmatched: 1. Germline values: CDR1 SGHVS, CDR2 FQNEAQ. The CDR3 runs 16 residues. The CDR3 region has the DNA TGTGCCAGCAGCTCGGGACTAGCGGGGGGCACAGATACGCAGTATTTT. Translating it yields CASSSGLAGGTDTQYF.

This clone was seen only once. The chain carries TRBV5-4 and TRBJ2-5; 8 bases align to TRBD1. Germline CDR1 reads SGHNT; CDR2 reads YYREEE (reference sequence). V lost 3 bases and J lost 5; bases outside the gene matches: 6. The CDR3 is made up of 14 amino acids. Here the CDR3 reads CASSSQGAGETQYF. For the CDR3, the DNA is TGTGCCAGCAGCTCCCAGGGGGCAGGGGAGACCCAGTACTTC.

This clone was observed a handful of times. The V call is TRBV19, the J call TRBJ1-1; 7 bases are shared with TRBD1. The V gene's germline CDR1 is LNHDA and CDR2 SQIVND (reference sequence). V lost 3 bases and J lost 2; bases outside the gene matches: 6. This CDR3 is 15 amino acids long. In DNA form, the CDR3 reads TGTGCCAGTAGTATTGTTGGGACAGCTAACACTGAAGCTTTCTTT. Its protein is CASSIVGTANTEAFF.

The chain has TRBV5-1 and TRBJ2-6; possible D gene TRBD2, 6 bases. Trimming shortened V by 1 base and J by 0 bases, and 14 bases separated the two germline ends. The CDR3 totals 18 residues. Germline CDR1 SGHRS, CDR2 YFSETQ. The CDR3 protein is CASSLSGGTHSGANVLTF. The CDR3 region has the DNA TGCGCCAGCAGCTTGTCGGGCGGGACTCACTCTGGGGCCAACGTCCTGACTTTC.

The rearrangement joins TRBV30 to TRBJ1-2; D is unresolved. The CDR3 runs to 15 residues. Trimming pared 4 bases from V and 0 bases from J, leaving 15 bases between. Germline V CDR1 and CDR2: GTSNPN, SVGIG (reference sequence). The CDR3 DNA sequence: TGTGCCTGGACTAGAAGACGGGATGCTAACTATGGCTACACCTTC. Protein: CAWTRRRDANYGYTF.